The 29 T cell receptor beta chains in this list originate from one sample, sequenced in a study of blood T cell repertoires in COVID-19. The method was immunoSEQ multiplex PCR; TCRdb's version includes in-frame clones alone and lacks a portion of them. The data show more than 75,000 clones, 84% seen once. The material sequenced was peripheral blood. The receptors stem from a man between 60 and 75 years old with acute or convalescent COVID-19.

This clone was counted only a few times. V and J are TRBV20-1 and TRBJ2-1, with D unclear. Germline V gene data show CDR1 as DFQATT and CDR2 as SNEGSKA (reference sequence). V lost 4 bases to trimming and J lost 3 bases, with 4 bases between them. The CDR3 totals 11 residues. The CDR3 region is CSANFYNEQFF. The CDR3 DNA sequence: TGCAGTGCTAACTTCTACAATGAGCAGTTCTTC.

The chain carries TRBV5-6 and TRBJ2-2; possibly TRBD1 for D (6 bases). The germline V and J ends were trimmed by 4 bases and 6 bases, with 10 bases remaining between them. CDR1 SGHDT and CDR2 YYEEEE come from the germline V gene. CDR3 length: 13 residues. The CDR3 nucleotides are TGTGCCAGCAGCACCGGACAGCCCGGGGAGCTGTTTTTT. It translates to CASSTGQPGELFF. Supplemented by reference TRBV5-6 and TRBJ2-2, the full variable domain reads DAGVTQSPTHLIKTRGQQVTLRCSPKSGHDTVSWYQQALGQGPQFIFQYYEEEERQRGNFPDRFSGHQFPNYSSELNVNALLLGDSALYLCASSTGQPGELFFGEGSRLTVL.

This clone was recorded a few times. This chain links TRBV3-1 (or the pseudogene TRBV3-2) with TRBJ2-2; 7 bases line up with TRBD2. The V gene end was trimmed by 1 base and the J gene end by 4 bases; junction bases not matched to a gene: 0. CDR1 is LGHDT, CDR2 YNNKEL, per germline (reference sequence). This CDR3 has 14 amino acids. The CDR3 reads CASSQGEGTGELFF. The CDR3 region has the DNA TGTGCCAGCAGCCAAGGGGAGGGCACCGGGGAGCTGTTTTTT.

Here the CDR3 DNA reads TGTGCCAGCAGCCGGCAGGGCTGGGGGGACACTGAAGCTTTCTTT. Its protein is CASSRQGWGDTEAFF. V is TRBV6-4 and J is TRBJ1-1; the D gene is possibly TRBD1 (5 bases). Germline V gene sequence: CDR1 MRHNA, CDR2 SNTAGT. CDR3 length: 15 amino acids. The V end lost 6 bases, the J end lost 3 bases, and 17 bases lay between the germline ends.

This clone has just one count. The rearrangement links TRBV14 to TRBJ2-7; the match to TRBD2 covers 13 bases. The CDR3 totals 15 residues. Germline V gives CDR1 SGHDN, CDR2 FVKESK. The V gene end was trimmed by 4 bases and the J gene end by 2 bases; junction bases not matched to a gene: 2. The CDR3 region has the DNA TGTGCCAGCAGCCGTGGACTAGCGGGGGCCTACGAGCAGTACTTC. This codes for CASSRGLAGAYEQYF.

The rearrangement uses TRBV5-1 and TRBJ2-1, with 7 bases aligning to TRBD1. The V gene's germline CDR1 is SGHRS and CDR2 YFSETQ. The CDR3 length is 14 residues. Unmatched junction bases numbered 5, after V lost 0 bases and J lost 8 bases. CDR3 in DNA: TGCGCCAGCAGCTTGGTCAGGGGGAGCGATGAGCAGTTCTTC. The encoded protein is CASSLVRGSDEQFF.

The CDR3 here is CASSQTGGNYGYTF. CDR3 DNA: TGTGCCAGCAGTCAGACAGGGGGGAACTATGGCTACACCTTC. The chain links TRBV6-6 to TRBJ1-2; TRBD1 matches at 9 bases. Germline V gene sequence: CDR1 MNHNY, CDR2 SVGAGI (reference sequence). V shed 5 bases and J 2 bases; nucleotides not matched to a gene: 3. This CDR3 has 14 residues.

This clone was counted many times. The chain links TRBV15 to TRBJ1-2; perhaps TRBD1 as D (5 bases). Trimming removed 2 bases at V and 2 bases at J, with 9 bases between. CDR3 length: 14 amino acids. Germline CDR1 LNHNV, CDR2 YYDKDF (reference sequence). The CDR3 loop reads CATSRPGINYGYTF. In DNA form, the CDR3 reads TGTGCCACCAGCAGACCAGGGATCAACTATGGCTACACCTTC.

This chain links TRBV24-1 with TRBJ2-1, with D perhaps matching TRBD1 (6 bases). The V gene's germline CDR1 is KGHDR and CDR2 SFDVKD. Between the trimmed V and J ends, which lost 5 bases and 9 bases, there was a span of 16 bases. The CDR3 has 14 amino acids. This CDR3 reads CATSAPRGYGEQFF. CDR3 DNA sequence: TGTGCCACCAGTGCCCCCAGGGGTTACGGTGAGCAGTTCTTC.

The gene calls are TRBV11-2 and TRBJ2-2; 9 positions match TRBD2. From germline, CDR1 is SGHAT and CDR2 FQNNGV. The CDR3 is 14 amino acids. The J segment lost 4 bases and the V segment lost 8 bases, leaving 5 bases of the junction unmatched. This chain's CDR3 is CASRRGGGTGELFF. The CDR3 region has the DNA TGTGCCAGCCGGCGGGGGGGAGGCACCGGGGAGCTGTTTTTT. Full variable domain (rest looked up from reference TRBV11-2 and TRBJ2-2): EAGVAQSPRYKIIEKRQSVAFWCNPISGHATLYWYQQILGQGPKLLIQFQNNGVVDDSQLPKDRFSAERLKGVDSTLKIQPAKLEDSAVYLCASRRGGGTGELFFGEGSRLTVL.

This clone was recorded only once. The chain joins TRBV5-4 to TRBJ1-6; 7 nucleotides line up with TRBD1. The CDR3 is 16 amino acids. Trimming at V came to 3 bases and at J to 7 bases, leaving 10 bases not matched to a gene. From germline, CDR1 is SGHNT and CDR2 YYREEE (reference sequence). The CDR3 DNA follows: TGTGCCAGCAGCTCTAACCGGGACAGCCTAAATTCACCCCTCCACTTT. Protein product: CASSSNRDSLNSPLHF.

This clone was seen a handful of times. J is TRBJ2-1 and V is TRBV28; 8 nucleotides line up with TRBD1. The CDR3 totals 11 residues. Germline V gene sequence: CDR1 MDHEN, CDR2 SYDVKM. V was clipped by 6 bases and J by 14 bases; unmatched bases: 6. In nucleotides, the CDR3 is TGTGCCAGCAGGGTTACGGGACAGGAGTTCTTC. This gives the protein CASRVTGQEFF.

V and J are TRBV19 and TRBJ1-2; no firm D call. With 7 bases removed from V and 0 bases from J, the gap between germline ends came to 9 bases. Germline V CDR1 and CDR2: LNHDA, SQIVND (reference sequence). The CDR3 loop spans 13 amino acids. As DNA, the CDR3 is TGTGCCAGTACGCGGAACACTAACTATGGCTACACCTTC. The encoded protein is CASTRNTNYGYTF.

DNA of the CDR3: TGCGCCAGCAGCCAAGGTGTGGCCGGGTCTGGGGCCAACGTCCTGACTTTC. It codes for CASSQGVAGSGANVLTF. The genes are TRBV4-1 and TRBJ2-6; D is unclear. Germline V lookup: CDR1 MGHRA, CDR2 YSYEKL. The V and J ends lost 1 base and 1 base respectively, with 11 bases between them. The CDR3 consists of 17 residues.

The chain combines TRBV5-6 with TRBJ1-1; 9 bases fit TRBD1. V lost 0 bases and J lost 5; bases outside the gene matches: 2. In germline, CDR1 is SGHDT, CDR2 YYEEEE. The length of the CDR3 is 14 residues. The chain's CDR3 is CASSLVDRGTEAFF. The DNA for the CDR3 is TGTGCCAGCAGCTTGGTGGACAGGGGAACTGAAGCTTTCTTT.

V is TRBV11-2 and J is TRBJ1-1; D uncertain. The germline V and J ends were trimmed by 1 base and 0 bases, with 12 bases remaining between them. The CDR3 is 16 residues long. CDR1 and CDR2 (germline): SGHAT, FQNNGV. The CDR3 nucleotides read TGTGCCAGCAGCTTAGTACCTCCGGGAATGAACACTGAAGCTTTCTTT. This encodes CASSLVPPGMNTEAFF.

The gene calls are TRBV11-3 and TRBJ2-1, with D maybe TRBD2 (5 bases). Germline-derived CDR1 and CDR2 are SGHNT and YENEEA. Trimming cost V 5 bases and J 9 bases, with 14 bases left between them. This CDR3 comprises 13 residues. CDR3 protein: CASSPRTAGEQFF. CDR3 sequence (DNA): TGTGCCAGCAGCCCCAGGACCGCGGGTGAGCAGTTCTTC.

The chain links TRBV6-6 to TRBJ2-7, with 9 nucleotides matching TRBD1. CDR1 and CDR2 from the germline V gene are MNHNY and SVGAGI (reference sequence). V gave up 2 bases and J gave up 4 bases; unmatched junction bases: 6. CDR3 size: 15 residues. CDR3 bases: TGTGCCAGCAGTTACCGCGGACAGGGGCGTTACGAGCAGTACTTC. This sequence encodes CASSYRGQGRYEQYF.

This clone was recorded once. The chain links TRBV7-2 to TRBJ2-7; 13 bases are a match to TRBD2. Germline V lookup: CDR1 SGHTA, CDR2 FQGNSA. V gave up 4 bases and J gave up 6 bases; unmatched junction bases: 6. The CDR3 is 15 amino acids. CDR3 bases: TGTGCCAGCAGCTCAGGACTAGCGGGGGCCGCCGAGCAGTACTTC. Translating it yields CASSSGLAGAAEQYF.

This clone was detected once. The chain carries TRBV7-2 and TRBJ1-1; 8 nucleotides align to TRBD1. Germline lookup yields CDR1 SGHTA and CDR2 FQGNSA. The CDR3 covers 16 residues. V shed 7 bases, J shed 5 bases, and the junction held 15 bases outside the gene matches. The CDR3 DNA follows: TGTGCCAGCATCATAAACCCGACAGGGGCCAGGACTGAAGCTTTCTTT. Its translation: CASIINPTGARTEAFF.

The chain is built from TRBV18 and TRBJ2-5, with D hard to call. Trimming took off 3 bases at V and 5 bases at J, with 10 bases between the two ends. Germline V lookup: CDR1 KGHSH, CDR2 LQKENI. This CDR3 has 13 amino acids. This CDR3 is CASSPLRGETQYF. CDR3 DNA sequence: TGTGCCAGCTCACCCCTGAGAGGTGAGACCCAGTACTTC.

The J gene is TRBJ2-5, the V gene TRBV2; tentative D call: TRBD1 (6 bases). Germline CDR1 and CDR2: SNHLY and FYNNEI. The CDR3 loop spans 15 amino acids. V lost 4 bases to trimming and J lost 7 bases, with 19 bases between them. DNA of the CDR3: TGTGCCAGCAGTGCGTCGACAGACAGGCTTGGGACCCAGTACTTC. It yields the protein CASSASTDRLGTQYF.

The CDR3 protein is CASSLWQGSDNEQFF. The CDR3 DNA sequence: TGTGCCAGCAGCTTGTGGCAGGGGTCGGACAATGAGCAGTTCTTC. The chain links TRBV11-1 to TRBJ2-1; the D gene is possibly TRBD1 (6 bases). V lost 3 bases and J 5 bases, leaving 14 bases between the germline ends. In germline, CDR1 is SGHAT, CDR2 FQDESV (reference sequence). CDR3 length: 15 amino acids.

CDR3 sequence: CASSFSVSPLDQPQHF. DNA of the CDR3: TGTGCCAGCAGCTTCTCGGTGTCGCCACTGGATCAGCCCCAGCATTTT. This rearrangement joins TRBV7-2 to TRBJ1-5; the D is unclear. CDR1 and CDR2 (germline): SGHTA, FQGNSA. The CDR3 is made up of 16 amino acids. The V gene lost 3 bases and the J gene lost 5 bases, with 17 bases spanning the gap.

Worth noting for this clone: The sample has other DNA sequences that encode this CDR3 too. The CDR3 loop is CASSPQGANQPQHF. The CDR3 DNA is TGTGCCAGCTCACCACAGGGGGCAAATCAGCCCCAGCATTTT. The gene calls are TRBV18 and TRBJ1-5; 7 nucleotides agree with TRBD1. The CDR3 sequence is 14 residues long. V dropped 1 base and J dropped 4; count of bases not matched to a gene: 1. Germline-derived CDR1 and CDR2 are KGHSH and LQKENI.

This clone appeared a single time. The chain links TRBV7-3 to TRBJ1-3; perhaps TRBD1 as D (5 bases). V was cut by 1 base and J by 2 bases, with 12 bases left in between. The CDR3 is made up of 16 amino acids. Per the germline V gene, CDR1 is SGHTA and CDR2 is FQGTGA. CDR3 nucleotide sequence: TGTGCCAGCAGCTTAAAGGCTCCAGGGCCTGGAAACACCATATATTTT. Its translation is CASSLKAPGPGNTIYF.

V gene TRBV7-2 combines with J gene TRBJ1-3, with 9 bases identical to TRBD1. V trimming: 5 bases; J trimming: 4 bases; junction bases outside the gene matches: 6. There are 15 residues in the CDR3. In germline, CDR1 is SGHTA, CDR2 FQGNSA. CDR3 bases: TGTGCCAGCAGCAAATGGACAGGGGTCGGAAACACCATATATTTT. Protein sequence: CASSKWTGVGNTIYF. Full variable domain (missing parts from reference TRBV7-2 and TRBJ1-3): GAGVSQSPSNKVTEKGKDVELRCDPISGHTALYWYRQSLGQGLEFLIYFQGNSAPDKSGLPSDRFSAERTGGSVSTLTIQRTQQEDSAVYLCASSKWTGVGNTIYFGEGSWLTVV.

This chain connects TRBV6-5 to TRBJ1-5; D not resolved. CDR3 size: 15 residues. Deletions cut 2 bases from V and 6 bases from J, with 14 bases between. Germline assignment: CDR1 MNHEY and CDR2 SVGAGI. CDR3 sequence reads: CASSYTSDYSQPQHF. As DNA, the CDR3 is TGTGCCAGCAGTTACACGTCGGACTATTCTCAGCCCCAGCATTTT.

The chain joins TRBV5-6 to TRBJ1-4; perhaps TRBD1 as D (6 bases). CDR1 SGHDT and CDR2 YYEEEE come from the germline V gene. This CDR3 is built from 15 residues. Trimming pared 2 bases from V and 11 bases from J, leaving 19 bases between. The DNA for the CDR3 is TGTGCCAGCAGCTTACTCCCGGGACCGAGGGGGAAACTGTTTTTT. Amino acids: CASSLLPGPRGKLFF.